Presented here are 17 T cell receptor beta chains from one specimen sequenced in a study of T cells after yellow fever vaccination. Using its own MiXCR run on the 5' RACE reads, TCRdb lists one record per CDR3 protein. There are hundreds of thousands of distinct CDR3 sequences in the sample; 18% occur only once, and roughly a sixth lies in the top ten. The sample was PBMCs, taken before the yellow fever booster vaccination. All receptors derive from a man aged 18 to 29 who received the YFV17D yellow fever vaccine.

Only a few counts were recorded for this clonotype. The chain is built from TRBV7-8 and TRBJ2-1; 7 bases are a match to TRBD2. Germline-derived CDR1 and CDR2 are SGHVS and FQNEAQ. The CDR3 has 15 residues. Unmatched junction bases numbered 4, after V lost 1 base and J lost 4 bases. The CDR3 nucleotides read TGTGCCAGCAGCTTAGTGTCTAGCGGTTACAATGAGCAGTTCTTC. Its translation is CASSLVSSGYNEQFF.

The CDR3 coding sequence is TGCAGTGCTAGAGACCTGACAGGGTTTTATACTGAAGCTTTCTTT. Its translation is CSARDLTGFYTEAFF. The chain uses TRBV20-1 and TRBJ1-1, with TRBD1 matching over 7 bases. CDR1 DFQATT and CDR2 SNEGSKA come from the germline V gene (reference sequence). With V trimmed by 0 bases and J by 5 bases, 9 bases remained unmatched. The CDR3 is made up of 15 amino acids.

The V and J genes are TRBV5-1 and TRBJ2-7; maybe TRBD1 (6 bases). Germline V gene data show CDR1 as SGHRS and CDR2 as YFSETQ. V gave up 0 bases and J gave up 0 bases, with 10 bases separating them. This CDR3 contains 15 residues. In DNA form, the CDR3 reads TGCGCCAGCAGCTTGGGACAGGCGAGCTCCTACGAGCAGTACTTC. Translation: CASSLGQASSYEQYF. Full variable domain (rest looked up from reference TRBV5-1 and TRBJ2-7): KAGVTQTPRYLIKTRGQQVTLSCSPISGHRSVSWYQQTPGQGLQFLFEYFSETQRNKGNFPGRFSGRQFSNSRSEMNVSTLELGDSALYLCASSLGQASSYEQYFGPGTRLTVT.

With regard to this clonotype: One junction end disagrees with the germline gene, perhaps due to a read error. V and J are TRBV9 and TRBJ1-2; D uncertain. This CDR3 region has 14 residues. Germline V gene data show CDR1 as SGDLS and CDR2 as YYNGEE. Written as DNA, the CDR3 is TGTGCCAGCAGCGCCCTCCCCGGGGTTTATGACTACACCTTC. Protein product: CASSALPGVYDYTF.

The rearrangement uses TRBV12-3 or TRBV12-4 and TRBJ1-2; D unclear. V lost 0 bases to trimming and J lost 8 bases, with 13 bases between them. The CDR3 is 14 amino acids. CDR3 residues: CASSLADPESGYTF. CDR3 in DNA: TGTGCCAGCAGTTTAGCTGACCCTGAGTCGGGCTACACCTTC.

This clonotype was counted only a few times. V is TRBV18 and J is TRBJ2-5; D ambiguous. Deletions cut 1 base from V and 2 bases from J, with 5 bases between. This CDR3 is built from 13 residues. CDR1 is KGHSH, CDR2 LQKENI, per germline. CDR3 protein: CASSPRQQETQYF. CDR3 bases: TGTGCCAGCTCACCACGCCAGCAAGAGACCCAGTACTTC. The full variable domain, its missing parts supplied by reference TRBV18 and TRBJ2-5, is NAGVMQNPRHLVRRRGQEARLRCSPMKGHSHVYWYRQLPEEGLKFMVYLQKENIIDESGMPKERFSAEFPKEGPSILRIQQVVRGDSAAYFCASSPRQQETQYFGPGTRLLVL.

In this sample, this clonotype turned up a few times. The chain employs TRBV6-5 and TRBJ2-3, with D maybe TRBD1 (6 bases). The CDR3 runs to 15 residues. The V gene lost 5 bases and the J gene lost 6 bases, with 18 bases spanning the gap. Germline V gene data show CDR1 as MNHEY and CDR2 as SVGAGI. This CDR3 reads CASSTGNGEFDTQYF. The CDR3 bases are TGTGCCAGCAGTACAGGGAATGGTGAATTTGATACGCAGTATTTT.

Points on this clonotype: A junction end diverges from the germline sequence, so it may reflect a read error. The chain carries TRBV2 and TRBJ2-5, with TRBD2 matching over 15 bases. Germline V gives CDR1 SNHLY, CDR2 FYNNEI. The CDR3 totals 15 residues. The CDR3 DNA follows: TGTGCCAGCAGGCCGGGACTAGCGGGGGGAGAGACTCAGTACTTC. This sequence encodes CASRPGLAGGETQYF. The full variable domain, with the rest looked up from reference TRBV2 and TRBJ2-5, is EPEVTQTPSHQVTQMGQEVILRCVPISNHLYFYWYRQILGQKVEFLVSFYNNEISEKSEIFDDQFSVERPDGSNFTLKIRSTKLEDSAMYFCASRPGLAGGETQYFGPGTRLLVL.

The chain joins TRBV20-1 to TRBJ2-4, with 7 bases identical to TRBD2. J gave up 5 bases and V 6 bases, and 7 bases lay outside the gene matches. The CDR3 runs 13 residues. Germline CDR1 is DFQATT and CDR2 is SNEGSKA (reference sequence). DNA of the CDR3: TGCAGTGCCACTCCCGCGGGAGAAAACATTCAGTACTTC. Its protein is CSATPAGENIQYF.

CDR3 bases: TGTGCCAGCAGCGCTAGAGGCAGAGGTCAGCCCCAGCATTTT. It encodes CASSARGRGQPQHF. This chain joins TRBV7-2 and TRBJ1-5; D is unclear. The CDR3 is 14 residues long. Germline CDR1 SGHTA, CDR2 FQGNSA. The V gene lost 5 bases and the J gene lost 6 bases, with 14 bases spanning the gap.

This clonotype was detected a few times. This chain connects TRBV18 to TRBJ2-7; TRBD2 matches at 8 bases. The CDR3 spans 13 residues. Germline CDR1 and CDR2: KGHSH and LQKENI. V lost 1 base to trimming and J lost 6 bases; unmatched junction nucleotides: 2. CDR3 sequence reads: CASSPLGGGEQYV. The CDR3 DNA reads TGTGCCAGCTCACCACTCGGGGGGGGCGAGCAGTACGTC.

This clonotype was counted only a few times. This chain links TRBV29-1 with TRBJ1-4, with 9 bases identical to TRBD1. The CDR3 is 13 residues long. With V trimmed by 7 bases and J by 8 bases, 8 bases remained unmatched. The germline V gene has CDR1 SQVTM and CDR2 ANQGSEA. CDR3 bases: TGCAGCGCATACAGGGGGCCGACGGAAAAACTGTTTTTT. Protein: CSAYRGPTEKLFF.

This sequence joins TRBV5-1 and TRBJ1-1; D not certain. CDR1 is SGHRS, CDR2 YFSETQ, per germline. The ends were cut back, 1 base at V and 3 bases at J, with 13 bases in the middle. The CDR3 is 15 amino acids. CDR3 in amino acids: CASSLTVTLYTEAFF. In nucleotides, the CDR3 is TGCGCCAGCAGCTTGACCGTCACGTTGTACACTGAAGCTTTCTTT.

This clonotype was picked up a small number of times. V and J are TRBV15 and TRBJ2-6; D remains unclear. The CDR3 length is 17 residues. Trimming left V 1 base short and J 3 bases short, with 13 bases between. Per germline, CDR1 LNHNV and CDR2 YYDKDF (reference sequence). In DNA, the CDR3 is TGTGCCACCAGCAGAGTAAAAAAGGTGAATGGGGCCAACGTCCTGACTTTC. This sequence encodes CATSRVKKVNGANVLTF.

The chain combines TRBV29-1 with TRBJ2-5; D is possibly TRBD1 or TRBD2 (5 bases each). The CDR3 covers 12 residues. Germline CDR1 and CDR2: SQVTM and ANQGSEA. The germline V and J ends were trimmed by 3 bases and 4 bases, with 9 bases remaining between them. The CDR3 reads CSVDSGAETQYF. CDR3 nucleotides: TGCAGCGTTGACTCCGGGGCAGAGACCCAGTACTTC.

There are many counts of this clonotype. V gene TRBV12-3 or TRBV12-4 combines with J gene TRBJ2-7; 7 bases agree with TRBD1. CDR3 length equals 17 residues. Trimming at V came to 6 bases and at J to 3 bases, leaving 17 bases not matched to a gene. The CDR3 region is CASRPNRQGVGDYEQYF. CDR3 nucleotide sequence: TGTGCCAGCAGGCCTAACCGACAGGGTGTAGGGGACTACGAGCAGTACTTC.

The V gene is TRBV11-2, the J gene TRBJ2-1; D might be TRBD1 (5 bases). CDR1 and CDR2 from the germline V gene are SGHAT and FQNNGV. This CDR3 region has 13 residues. The V end lost 2 bases, the J end lost 14 bases, and 16 bases lay between the germline ends. The CDR3 bases are TGTGCCAGCAGCTTAAGTATACGGCAGGGTGAGTTCTTC. Its translation is CASSLSIRQGEFF.